This TCR beta chain was captured in a study of blood T cell repertoires in COVID-19. Study-level background: COVID-19 samples from acute and convalescent phases originated in the United States, Italy and Spain.

The CDR3 spans 14 residues. V dropped 3 bases and J dropped 0 bases, with 8 bases sitting between them. CDR1 is KGHSH, CDR2 LQKENI, per germline. Sequenced by immunoSEQ multiplex PCR; TCRdb stores in-frame clones only, minus some. The sample carries over 85,000 clones, 65% to 80% recorded once. This clonotype originated in a woman aged 60 to 75 with acute or convalescent COVID-19. What was sequenced was peripheral blood. The chain combines TRBV18 with TRBJ1-1; D unclear. The CDR3 reads CASSPIAVNTEAFF. The CDR3 coding sequence is TGTGCCAGCTCACCTATCGCGGTGAACACTGAAGCTTTCTTT.